This T cell receptor (beta chain) was retrieved from a study of blood T cell repertoires in COVID-19. At the level of the study: The United States, Italy and Spain supplied acute and convalescent COVID-19 samples.

TCRdb's table, derived via immunoSEQ multiplex PCR, lists solely in-frame clones and lacks some. The table includes some 120,000 clones, more than 75% detected once. CDR1 and CDR2 (germline): KGHSH, LQKENI. The CDR3 runs 19 residues. The V segment lost 3 bases and the J segment 2 bases; nucleotides outside the gene matches: 13. The receptor's source is a man in his sixties or seventies with acute or convalescent COVID-19. What was sequenced was peripheral blood. The chain recombines TRBV18 with TRBJ2-2; 9 bases agree with TRBD1. The CDR3 DNA follows: TGTGCCAGCTCACCTAGGGACAGGGCCGGGATCGGCAACACCGGGGAGCTGTTTTTT. It yields the protein CASSPRDRAGIGNTGELFF.